The clone carrying this T cell receptor (beta chain) was recorded once. Its matching antigen is unknown. The sample holds other DNA sequences that translate to the same CDR3. Measured with immunoSEQ multiplex PCR; TCRdb has only the in-frame clones, and not every one. The sample includes fewer than 3 million clones, 92% of them seen just once. The CDR3 runs to 14 residues. Trimming cost V 3 bases and J 1 base, with 9 bases left between them. Germline V gives CDR1 LNHDA, CDR2 SQIVND (reference sequence). This sample was included in a study of shared clonotypes between healthy human individuals. For the study at large: Donors had three CD4 naive, three CD4 memory, two CD8 naive and one CD8 memory plate apiece.

Study donors comprised healthy, HIV-negative adults devoid of recent acute infection or vaccination. Study-level results: Genetic and exposure-history diversity was limited by the few donors.

The sequencing input was naive CD4+ T cells from PBMCs. Subset in this sample: CD45RA+ positively selected. The clonotype comes from a man in his late teens or twenties in good health. Some clones in this sample may be carry-over from other donors' samples. The chain employs TRBV19 and TRBJ1-1; a weak D match, TRBD1 (6 bases). Here the CDR3 reads CASSIGGPNTEAFF. DNA of the CDR3: TGTGCCAGTAGTATTGGGGGCCCGAACACTGAAGCTTTCTTT.